These 17 T cell receptor beta chains share one sample of origin, sequenced in a study of T cell repertoires in cytomegalovirus infection. Antigen specificity for these receptors is unknown. TCRdb recomputed calls from the reads with MiXCR, one row per CDR3 protein. The top ten clones hold 12% of a sample with 830,000 or so distinct CDR3 sequences, approximately 32% of them seen once. Sample: cultured CD8+ T cells from PBMCs, taken from culture after CMV antigen stimulation. Source of these receptors: a human donor in good health (CMV status not recorded). Some clones in this sample may be carry-over from other donors' samples.

The chain combines TRBV5-4 with TRBJ2-1, with 12 bases that match TRBD2. J was trimmed by 5 bases and V by 4 bases; bases with no gene match: 7. Per germline, CDR1 SGHNT and CDR2 YYREEE (reference sequence). The length of the CDR3 is 16 residues. The CDR3 DNA reads as TGTGCCAGCAGCCCAGACCTAGCGGGGGGGGACAATGAGCAGTTCTTC. The encoded protein is CASSPDLAGGDNEQFF.

This clonotype was seen more than once but under ten times. The chain employs TRBV27 and TRBJ2-2; D remains ambiguous. The CDR3 loop spans 13 amino acids. Trimming pared 3 bases from V and 3 bases from J, leaving 5 bases between. Germline V gives CDR1 MNHEY, CDR2 SMNVEV (reference sequence). Here the CDR3 DNA reads TGTGCCAGCAGTTTTACCGACACCGGGGAGCTGTTTTTT. Protein sequence: CASSFTDTGELFF.

This chain links TRBV6-2 or TRBV6-3 with TRBJ2-3, with 8 positions matching TRBD2. Germline assignment: CDR1 MNHEY and CDR2 SVGEGT. J lost 2 bases, V lost 2 bases, and 9 bases had no gene match. The CDR3 spans 17 residues. The CDR3 sequence: CASSYLIIAGHTDTQYF. CDR3 nucleotides: TGTGCCAGCAGTTACCTCATAATAGCGGGACACACAGATACGCAGTATTTT.

This clonotype was observed a few times. The gene calls are TRBV7-6 and TRBJ2-2; D unclear. Per the germline V gene, CDR1 is SGHVS and CDR2 is FNYEAQ. Trimming stripped 5 bases from V and 6 bases from J, with 4 bases between. The CDR3 runs 11 residues. CDR3 in amino acids: CASSQSGELFF. CDR3 DNA: TGTGCCAGCAGCCAATCCGGGGAGCTGTTTTTT.

The genes are TRBV15 and TRBJ2-7; TRBD2 aligns across 7 bases. The CDR3 is 15 residues long. J was trimmed by 2 bases and V by 0 bases; bases with no gene match: 4. The germline V gene has CDR1 LNHNV and CDR2 YYDKDF (reference sequence). The CDR3: CATSREYAGAYEQYV. CDR3 sequence (DNA): TGTGCCACCAGCAGAGAATATGCGGGGGCCTACGAGCAGTACGTC.

This clonotype has ten or more counts. This CDR3 is CASTLVGGSNQPQHF. The CDR3 DNA reads as TGTGCCAGCACCCTAGTGGGGGGGAGCAATCAGCCCCAGCATTTT. V gene TRBV7-2 combines with J gene TRBJ1-5, with D maybe TRBD1 (5 bases). The V end lost 7 bases, the J end lost 1 base, and 14 bases lay between the germline ends. This CDR3 spans 15 amino acids. Germline V CDR1 and CDR2: SGHTA, FQGNSA.

The sample holds a few counts of this clonotype. V gene TRBV4-1 combines with J gene TRBJ2-3; perhaps TRBD1 as D (5 bases). The CDR3 spans 14 residues. V lost 1 base and J 1 base, leaving 6 bases between the germline ends. Per germline, CDR1 MGHRA and CDR2 YSYEKL. The CDR3 region is CASSQGQRTDTQYF. The CDR3 bases are TGCGCCAGCAGCCAAGGACAGCGCACAGATACGCAGTATTTT.

This clonotype was found a few times. This sequence joins TRBV12-3 or TRBV12-4 and TRBJ2-2; D possibly corresponds to TRBD1 (6 bases). Between the trimmed V and J ends, which lost 3 bases and 6 bases, there was a span of 26 bases. CDR3 length equals 19 residues. Written as DNA, the CDR3 is TGTGCCAGCAGTTTTGGTTACCGGGACACCGCCTTCCAACCCGGGGAGCTGTTTTTT. Amino acids: CASSFGYRDTAFQPGELFF.

Worth noting for this clonotype: At one of its ends the junction is not consistent with the germline gene, which may arise from a read error. The chain combines TRBV19 with TRBJ1-1; the D gene is possibly TRBD1 (5 bases). Germline V gene data show CDR1 as LNHDA and CDR2 as SQIVND (reference sequence). The CDR3 sequence is 12 residues long. CDR3 protein: CASDGGNTVAFF. DNA for the CDR3: TGTGCCAGCGATGGGGGGAACACTGTAGCTTTCTTT. The whole variable domain, remainder taken from reference TRBV19 and TRBJ1-1, is DGGITQSPKYLFRKEGQNVTLSCEQNLNHDAMYWYRQDPGQGLRLIYYSQIVNDFQKGDIAEGYSVSREKKESFPLTVTSAQKNPTAFYLCASDGGNTVAFFGQGTRLTVV.

The rearrangement uses TRBV11-2 and TRBJ2-7; maybe TRBD1 (7 bases). In germline, CDR1 is SGHAT, CDR2 FQNNGV. Trimming took 2 bases from V and 3 from J, leaving 14 bases between them. This CDR3 has 15 amino acids. CDR3 residues: CASSLPPGGGYEQYF. The CDR3 coding sequence is TGTGCCAGCAGCTTACCCCCAGGGGGAGGCTACGAGCAGTACTTC.

The sample holds one count of this clonotype. The chain combines TRBV18 with TRBJ2-7; TRBD1 matches 9 bases. This CDR3 spans 15 amino acids. In germline, CDR1 is KGHSH, CDR2 LQKENI. J gave up 3 bases and V 3 bases, and 6 bases lay outside the gene matches. CDR3 region: CASSPGRDRDYEQYF. The CDR3, as DNA: TGTGCCAGCTCACCCGGTCGGGACAGGGACTACGAGCAGTACTTC.

V and J are TRBV6-1 and TRBJ1-5; possible D gene TRBD1, 6 bases. Trimming cost V 2 bases and J 0 bases, with 11 bases left between them. The CDR3 extends over 16 amino acids. CDR1 is MNHNS, CDR2 SASEGT, per germline. As DNA, the CDR3 is TGTGCCAGCAGTGAATGGGACATACTTAGCAATCAGCCCCAGCATTTT. It codes for CASSEWDILSNQPQHF.

This clonotype has more than one count but fewer than ten. V and J are TRBV27 and TRBJ2-3; D unresolved. The V gene's germline CDR1 is MNHEY and CDR2 SMNVEV (reference sequence). With 5 bases removed from V and 2 bases from J, the gap between germline ends came to 11 bases. This CDR3 spans 14 amino acids. CDR3 in DNA: TGTGCCAGCAGTCGGGCTAGTTACACAGATACGCAGTATTTT. Amino acids: CASSRASYTDTQYF.

This clonotype was detected only a few times. The rearrangement links TRBV7-6 to TRBJ1-6; no definite D call. The CDR3 loop spans 15 amino acids. The V end was cut by 4 bases, the J end by 3 bases, with 10 bases between. The germline V gene has CDR1 SGHVS and CDR2 FNYEAQ. The CDR3 coding sequence is TGTGCCAGCAGCTACATATCCGACTATAATTCACCCCTCCACTTT. Residues: CASSYISDYNSPLHF.

This clonotype was found many times. The genes are TRBV7-2 and TRBJ1-5, with 8 bases identical to TRBD1. This CDR3 has 15 amino acids. Trimming at V came to 0 bases and at J to 7 bases, leaving 5 bases not matched to a gene. Germline assignment: CDR1 SGHTA and CDR2 FQGNSA. The DNA for the CDR3 is TGTGCCAGCAGCTTAGCACTACAGGGGGGCCAGCCCCAGCATTTT. Translated: CASSLALQGGQPQHF.

V and J are TRBV14 and TRBJ2-5, with D perhaps matching TRBD2 (6 bases). The germline V gene encodes CDR1 SGHDN and CDR2 FVKESK. Trimming removed 4 bases from V and 7 bases from J, with 13 bases in between. This CDR3 is 13 amino acids long. This CDR3 reads CASSPGTRGTQYF. CDR3 nucleotide sequence: TGTGCCAGCAGCCCCGGGACTCGAGGGACCCAGTACTTC.

The chain carries TRBV14 and TRBJ2-4; a weak D match, TRBD2 (6 bases). Germline CDR1 and CDR2: SGHDN and FVKESK. The V and J ends lost 4 bases and 4 bases respectively, with 14 bases between them. CDR3 size: 15 residues. In DNA, the CDR3 is TGTGCCAGCAGCCCTGCGGAGGGGCTTAAAAACATTCAGTACTTC. Encoded protein: CASSPAEGLKNIQYF.